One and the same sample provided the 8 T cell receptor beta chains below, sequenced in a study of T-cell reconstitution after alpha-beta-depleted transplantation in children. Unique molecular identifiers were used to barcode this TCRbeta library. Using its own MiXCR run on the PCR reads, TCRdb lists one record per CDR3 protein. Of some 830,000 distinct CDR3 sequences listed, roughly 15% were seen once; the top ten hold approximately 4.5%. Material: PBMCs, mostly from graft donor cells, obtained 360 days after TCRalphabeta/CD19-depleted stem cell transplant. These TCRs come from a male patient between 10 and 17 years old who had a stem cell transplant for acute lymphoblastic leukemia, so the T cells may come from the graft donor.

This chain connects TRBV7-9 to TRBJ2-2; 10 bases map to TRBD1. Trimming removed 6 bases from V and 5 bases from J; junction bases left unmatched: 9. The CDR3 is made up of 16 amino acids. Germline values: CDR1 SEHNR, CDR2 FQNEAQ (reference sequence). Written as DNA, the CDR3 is TGTGCCAGCAGACACAACCGGGACAGGGGAACCGGGGAGCTGTTTTTT. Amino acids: CASRHNRDRGTGELFF.

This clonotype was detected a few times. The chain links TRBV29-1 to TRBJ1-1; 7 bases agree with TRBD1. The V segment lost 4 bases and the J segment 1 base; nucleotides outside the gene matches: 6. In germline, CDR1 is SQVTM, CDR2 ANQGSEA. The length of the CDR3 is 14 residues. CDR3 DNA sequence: TGCAGCGTTGGGTTAGGACAGGCGAACACTGAAGCTTTCTTT. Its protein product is CSVGLGQANTEAFF.

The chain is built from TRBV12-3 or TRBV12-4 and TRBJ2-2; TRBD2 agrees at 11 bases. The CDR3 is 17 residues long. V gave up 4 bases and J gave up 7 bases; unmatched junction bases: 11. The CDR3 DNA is TGTGCCAGCAGTTCGTTATTAGCGGGAGGGCCAGACGGGGAGCTGTTTTTT. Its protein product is CASSSLLAGGPDGELFF.

CDR3 sequence reads: CASSQIKGQGPHEQYF. The CDR3, as DNA: TGTGCCAGCAGCCAAATTAAAGGACAGGGGCCCCACGAGCAGTACTTC. The chain recombines TRBV11-2 with TRBJ2-7; 9 bases align to TRBD1. After removal of 5 bases from V and 5 bases from J, the junction contained 13 bases not matched to a gene. CDR3 length: 16 residues. CDR1 SGHAT and CDR2 FQNNGV come from the germline V gene.

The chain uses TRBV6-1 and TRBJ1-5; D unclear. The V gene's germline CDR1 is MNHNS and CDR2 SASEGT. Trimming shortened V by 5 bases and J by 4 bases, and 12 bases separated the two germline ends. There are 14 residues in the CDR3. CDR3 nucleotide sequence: TGTGCCAGCAGTCCCCTAGGGTGGAATCAGCCCCAGCATTTT. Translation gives CASSPLGWNQPQHF.

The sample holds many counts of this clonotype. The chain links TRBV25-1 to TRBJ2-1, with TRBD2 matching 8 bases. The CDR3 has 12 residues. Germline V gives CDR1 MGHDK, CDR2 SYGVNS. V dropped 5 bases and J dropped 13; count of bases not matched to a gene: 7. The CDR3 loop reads CASSLPGLVQFF. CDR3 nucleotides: TGTGCCAGCAGTTTGCCGGGACTAGTTCAGTTCTTC.

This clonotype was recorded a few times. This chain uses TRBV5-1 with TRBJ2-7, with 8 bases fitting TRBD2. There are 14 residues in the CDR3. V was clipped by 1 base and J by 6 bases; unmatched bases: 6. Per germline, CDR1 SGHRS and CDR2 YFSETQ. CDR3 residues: CASSLLSGSGEQYF. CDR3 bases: TGCGCCAGCAGCTTGCTAAGCGGGAGCGGCGAGCAGTACTTC.

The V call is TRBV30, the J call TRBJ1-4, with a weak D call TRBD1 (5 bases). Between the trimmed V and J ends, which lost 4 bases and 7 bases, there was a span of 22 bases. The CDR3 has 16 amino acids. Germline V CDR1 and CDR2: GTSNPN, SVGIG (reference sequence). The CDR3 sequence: CAWTAWGQGASEKLFF. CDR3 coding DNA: TGTGCCTGGACTGCGTGGGGCCAGGGCGCGAGTGAAAAACTGTTTTTT.